This is a list of T cell receptor beta chains from one sample in a study of T cells in Graves' hyperthyroidism and ophthalmopathy. MiXCR, run by TCRdb on the multiplex PCR reads, gives a single entry per CDR3 protein. The table lists 300,000 or so distinct CDR3 sequences, about 15% of them singletons, with around 33% in the top ten. Sequencing was done on a sample of blood. The receptors come from a man aged 30-40 years with Graves' hyperthyroidism. Each CDR3 is given without its conserved first and last residue. Part of the rows lack a size; the others show once, few, many or a class for expanded clones.

v_gene	len	j_gene	abundance	CDR3aa
TRBV11-2	15	TRBJ2-1	few	ASSHQTSGSYYNEQF
TRBV5-1	12	TRBJ1-1	many	ASSLYPGSTEAF
TRBV6-1	13	TRBJ2-5	.	ASSSGTGVQETQY
TRBV6-2/TRBV6-3	12	TRBJ1-5	many	ASSYGNRNQPQH
TRBV20-1	13	TRBJ2-7	many	SARRAGDLSYEQY
TRBV12-3/TRBV12-4	12	TRBJ2-1	many	ASSLTSWANEQF
TRBV7-2	13	TRBJ2-4	many	ASSLASGRVNIQY
TRBV12-3/TRBV12-4	13	TRBJ2-2	.	ASSLGSPNTGELF
TRBV4-2	14	TRBJ2-3	.	ASSQAPGQGTDTQY
TRBV20-1	14	TRBJ1-2	many	SARIMGQGLNYGYT
TRBV28	13	TRBJ2-3	many	ASSPLGGDTDTQY
TRBV19	12	TRBJ1-5	.	ASSIRHSQVAQH
TRBV2	15	TRBJ2-1	many	ASSPMGGGTANNEQF
TRBV6-1	12	TRBJ2-7	once	ASSPHTRPYEQY
TRBV4-1	11	TRBJ2-7	.	ASSQFQKYEQY
TRBV19	11	TRBJ2-1	.	ASSHLSGNEQF
TRBV7-9	13	TRBJ1-2	few	ASMVWSNRGIGYT
TRBV28	13	TRBJ2-5	.	ASSLGTREQETQY
TRBV5-1	12	TRBJ1-1	many	ASSRQGTEAEAF
TRBV6-1	15	TRBJ2-1	.	ASKEMILAGGNNEQF
TRBV11-1	14	TRBJ1-1	.	ASSSTGGGGRTEAF
TRBV5-1	15	TRBJ1-4	few	ASSRDRRTLRDEKLF
TRBV20-1	12	TRBJ2-1	many	SAFSGQAYNEQF
TRBV7-9	11	TRBJ1-2	few	ASSPRTGNGYT
TRBV27	12	TRBJ2-1	many	ASSFPGRTSPQF
TRBV6-2/TRBV6-3	13	TRBJ2-2	.	ASRPLAGIDGELF
TRBV2	13	TRBJ2-2	many	ASSLSGTAGGELF
TRBV9	14	TRBJ2-3	few	ASSHPGGTGTDTQY
TRBV2	13	TRBJ2-7	many	ASSDSSGRAYEQY
TRBV9	14	TRBJ2-3	.	ASSVAGRDPADTQY
TRBV11-2	16	TRBJ2-1	once	ASRKGLAVSSAYNEQF
TRBV20-1	8	TRBJ2-3	many	SASQDTQY
TRBV6-5	12	TRBJ2-1	many	ASSYSQGYNEQF
TRBV11-3	9	TRBJ2-7	many	ASSDGSEQY
TRBV5-1	13	TRBJ2-2	.	ASSFQRPNTGELF
TRBV20-1	11	TRBJ2-6	many	SAVISGANVLT
TRBV27	12	TRBJ2-2	many	ASWGPGRTGELF
TRBV7-8	16	TRBJ2-2	.	ASSLIPTSGSGTGELF
TRBV5-1	11	TRBJ2-3	many	ASRGMSTDTQY
TRBV11-2	12	TRBJ2-7	.	ASTPGTSRDEQY
TRBV10-3	10	TRBJ1-1	many	AIRTGRTEAF
TRBV30	15	TRBJ2-1	few	AWGVLGLAGLYNEQF
TRBV6-1	12	TRBJ1-5	.	ASSPTPGNQPQH